These 9 T cell receptor beta chains were sequenced from one sample in a study of tissue T cells after allogeneic stem cell transplantation. Sequencing used immunoSEQ multiplex PCR; TCRdb keeps in-frame clones, though not all of them. Of under 9,000 clones in the sample, approximately 56% were seen once. The input for sequencing was duodenum tissue, taken at autopsy. These receptors were collected from a female donor at least 60 years old with lung cancer.

The chain employs TRBV30 and TRBJ2-5; D could derive from TRBD1 or TRBD2 (6 bases each). This CDR3 is 14 amino acids long. CDR1 and CDR2 (germline): GTSNPN, SVGIG (reference sequence). Trimming removed 2 bases at V and 5 bases at J, with 15 bases between. The CDR3 sequence: CAWSSGARWETQYF. CDR3 sequence (DNA): TGTGCCTGGAGTTCGGGGGCACGATGGGAGACCCAGTACTTC.

The rearrangement uses TRBV11-3 and TRBJ2-6, with unresolved D. Trimming took 4 bases from V and 0 from J, leaving 4 bases between them. The CDR3 runs to 14 residues. Per the germline V gene, CDR1 is SGHNT and CDR2 is YENEEA. CDR3 in amino acids: CASSYSSGANVLTF. The CDR3 DNA sequence: TGTGCCAGCAGCTATAGCTCTGGGGCCAACGTCCTGACTTTC.

CDR3 sequence (DNA): TGTGCCAGCAGCCAAGATCACCCAGGGACCTACGAGCAGTACTTC. It specifies CASSQDHPGTYEQYF. The V and J genes are TRBV3-1 (or the pseudogene TRBV3-2) and TRBJ2-7, with a weak D call TRBD1 (5 bases). Germline V gene data show CDR1 as LGHDT and CDR2 as YNNKEL (reference sequence). Deletions cut 0 bases from V and 2 bases from J, with 11 bases between. CDR3 length: 15 amino acids.

J is TRBJ1-1 and V is TRBV5-6; TRBD1 might be the D (6 bases). Trimming cost V 4 bases and J 3 bases, with 19 bases left between them. Per the germline V gene, CDR1 is SGHDT and CDR2 is YYEEEE. The length of the CDR3 is 16 residues. CDR3: CASSLVPGRGDTEAFF. The CDR3 nucleotides are TGTGCCAGCAGCCTAGTACCAGGAAGGGGGGACACTGAAGCTTTCTTT.

The chain combines TRBV4-3 with TRBJ1-4, with 7 bases fitting TRBD1. Germline V lookup: CDR1 LGHNA, CDR2 YSLEER. V dropped 1 base and J dropped 4; count of bases not matched to a gene: 3. The CDR3 is made up of 15 amino acids. In nucleotides, the CDR3 is TGCGCCAGCAGCCAAGGACAGGGACGTAATGAAAAACTGTTTTTT. Its protein is CASSQGQGRNEKLFF.

The chain combines TRBV9 with TRBJ2-3; TRBD1 might be the D (5 bases). This CDR3 is built from 18 residues. Germline V gene sequence: CDR1 SGDLS, CDR2 YYNGEE. Trimming stripped 0 bases from V and 3 bases from J, with 20 bases between. CDR3 protein: CASSVVGRHVGATDTQYF. The CDR3 DNA sequence: TGTGCCAGCAGCGTAGTTGGTAGGCATGTAGGGGCGACAGATACGCAGTATTTT.

This sequence joins TRBV25-1 and TRBJ1-1, with D possibly being TRBD1 (5 bases). Germline V CDR1 and CDR2: MGHDK, SYGVNS. The CDR3 runs 14 residues. V was clipped by 8 bases and J by 5 bases, with 18 bases between them. This chain's CDR3 is CASQKGTGPTEAFF. CDR3 DNA: TGTGCCAGCCAAAAGGGGACGGGGCCTACTGAAGCTTTCTTT.

This clone was seen more than once but under ten times. This chain joins TRBV18 and TRBJ2-7; 11 bases map to TRBD1. The CDR3 consists of 15 residues. Trimming at V came to 6 bases and at J to 7 bases, leaving 11 bases not matched to a gene. Germline CDR1 and CDR2: KGHSH and LQKENI. The CDR3 region has the DNA TGTGCCAGCTCCTCCGGGACAGGGGGTGCCCGGGAGCAGTACTTC. Its protein product is CASSSGTGGAREQYF.

The gene calls are TRBV19 and TRBJ2-3; TRBD1 matches 7 bases. Germline values: CDR1 LNHDA, CDR2 SQIVND (reference sequence). The CDR3 spans 15 residues. V lost 4 bases and J lost 1; bases outside the gene matches: 5. This chain's CDR3 is CASSTGTAGTDTQYF. The CDR3 DNA sequence: TGTGCCAGTAGTACCGGGACAGCCGGCACAGATACGCAGTATTTT. The complete variable domain, with remaining parts taken from reference TRBV19 and TRBJ2-3, reads DGGITQSPKYLFRKEGQNVTLSCEQNLNHDAMYWYRQDPGQGLRLIYYSQIVNDFQKGDIAEGYSVSREKKESFPLTVTSAQKNPTAFYLCASSTGTAGTDTQYFGPGTRLTVL.